This T cell receptor beta chain is from a study of shared clonotypes between healthy human individuals. Findings of the study overall: Some naive CD4 clonotypes, around 4.7%, turned up in common across four donors. Rarefaction demonstrated incomplete sorted-subset sequencing despite large depth. Sampling covered blood only; tissue repertoires likely differ.

Trimming took off 3 bases at V and 4 bases at J, with 13 bases between the two ends. The CDR3 has 14 amino acids. From germline, CDR1 is MNHNS and CDR2 SASEGT. TCRdb's copy holds only in-frame clones and misses some; the assay was immunoSEQ multiplex PCR. The sample contains 2,500,000 or so clones, about 90% of which appear only once. About this clone: Its target is not known.

The source is a man aged 18 to 30 in good health. Some clones in this sample may be carry-over from other donors' samples. The sample was naive CD4+ T cells from PBMCs. Specified subset: CD45RA+ positively selected. The gene calls are TRBV6-1 and TRBJ2-7; no firm D call. The CDR3 coding sequence is TGTGCCAGCAGTGATAATCACAGACAATACGAGCAGTACTTC. Translated: CASSDNHRQYEQYF.